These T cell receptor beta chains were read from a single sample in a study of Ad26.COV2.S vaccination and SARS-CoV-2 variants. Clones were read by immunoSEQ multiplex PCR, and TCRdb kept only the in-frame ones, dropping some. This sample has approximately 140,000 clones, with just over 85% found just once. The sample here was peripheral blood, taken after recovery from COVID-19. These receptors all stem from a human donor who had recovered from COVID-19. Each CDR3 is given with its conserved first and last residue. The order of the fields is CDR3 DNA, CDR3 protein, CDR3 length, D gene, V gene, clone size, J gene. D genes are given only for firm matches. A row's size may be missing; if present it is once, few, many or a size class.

DNA: TGTGCCAGCAGTTACAGGGGAAACAGCAATCAGCCCCAGCATTTT; CDR3: CASSYRGNSNQPQHF; length: 15; D: TRBD1; V: TRBV27; size: NA; J: TRBJ1-5
DNA: TGTGCCAGCAGCTTACCTACAGGGACAACTGAAGCTTTCTTT; CDR3: CASSLPTGTTEAFF; length: 14; D: NA; V: TRBV7-2; size: NA; J: TRBJ1-1
DNA: TGTGCCAGCAGTTCCGGGGAGCTGTTTTTT; CDR3: CASSSGELFF; length: 10; D: NA; V: TRBV12-3/TRBV12-4; size: NA; J: TRBJ2-2
DNA: TGTGCCAGTAGTTCCAGGGGGCTAGATGGCTACACCTTC; CDR3: CASSSRGLDGYTF; length: 13; D: TRBD1; V: TRBV19; size: NA; J: TRBJ1-2
DNA: TGTGCCAGCAGCTTAGGCGGGGCCCCCGGTCAGCCCCAGCATTTT; CDR3: CASSLGGAPGQPQHF; length: 15; D: NA; V: TRBV7-6; size: once; J: TRBJ1-5
DNA: TGTGCCAGCAGCGGGCTAAGGTCTGGAAACACCATATATTTT; CDR3: CASSGLRSGNTIYF; length: 14; D: NA; V: TRBV12-1; size: NA; J: TRBJ1-3
DNA: TGTGCCAGCAGCTTAGCGAACCAGGGAACCCAAGAGACCCAGTACTTC; CDR3: CASSLANQGTQETQYF; length: 16; D: NA; V: TRBV7-6; size: NA; J: TRBJ2-5
DNA: TGCGCCAGCAGCCAAGCTTTCGGAGACAGAAACTATGGCTACACCTTC; CDR3: CASSQAFGDRNYGYTF; length: 16; D: NA; V: TRBV4-3; size: NA; J: TRBJ1-2
DNA: TGTGCCAGCAGCCCTCCGGGACTAGCGGGGGGTCTTGCGAATAATGAGCAGTTCTTC; CDR3: CASSPPGLAGGLANNEQFF; length: 19; D: TRBD2; V: TRBV7-9; size: NA; J: TRBJ2-1
DNA: TGTGCCAGCAGCCTGCAGACAGTGAATGGTGAAGCTTTCTTT; CDR3: CASSLQTVNGEAFF; length: 14; D: NA; V: TRBV7-2; size: NA; J: TRBJ1-1
DNA: TGTGCCAGCAGATACAGGGCAGGGGGATTCTACGAGCAGTACTTC; CDR3: CASRYRAGGFYEQYF; length: 15; D: TRBD1; V: TRBV6-2/TRBV6-3; size: NA; J: TRBJ2-7
DNA: TGTGCCAGCAGTCCCAGGGGGGTGGTTCAGCCCCAGCATTTT; CDR3: CASSPRGVVQPQHF; length: 14; D: TRBD1; V: TRBV28; size: NA; J: TRBJ1-5
DNA: TGTGCCACCAGCAGCTCCAGGAATTCACCCCTCCACTTT; CDR3: CATSSSRNSPLHF; length: 13; D: NA; V: TRBV15; size: once; J: TRBJ1-6
DNA: TGTGCCAGCAGCTTCAGGGGTGTGGGGGAAAAACTGTTTTTT; CDR3: CASSFRGVGEKLFF; length: 14; D: NA; V: TRBV7-2; size: NA; J: TRBJ1-4
DNA: TGTGCCAGCAGTGACCCCCCGGAGGCTTTCTTT; CDR3: CASSDPPEAFF; length: 11; D: NA; V: TRBV25-1; size: NA; J: TRBJ1-1